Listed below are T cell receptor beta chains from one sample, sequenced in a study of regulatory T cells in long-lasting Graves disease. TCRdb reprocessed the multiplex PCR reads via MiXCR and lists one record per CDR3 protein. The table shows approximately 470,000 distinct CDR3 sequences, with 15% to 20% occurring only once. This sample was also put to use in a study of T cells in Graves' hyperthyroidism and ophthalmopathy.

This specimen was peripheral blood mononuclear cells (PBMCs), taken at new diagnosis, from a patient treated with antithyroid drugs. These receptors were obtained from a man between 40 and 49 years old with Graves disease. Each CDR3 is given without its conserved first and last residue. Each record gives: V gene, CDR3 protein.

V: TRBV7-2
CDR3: ASSPFPPYNEQF

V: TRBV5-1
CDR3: ASSPTTSANTGELF

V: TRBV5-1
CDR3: ASWRGDMSSYNEQF

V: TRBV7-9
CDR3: ASSGPAGSSGNEQF

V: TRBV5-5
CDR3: ASSHRFDSATGELF

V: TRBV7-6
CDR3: ASSRSYNSPLH

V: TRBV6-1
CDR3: ASSPIPPITSTEAF

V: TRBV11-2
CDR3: ASSAGTAPRETQY

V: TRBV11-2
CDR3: ASSLDNPTGELF

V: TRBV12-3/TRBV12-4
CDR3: ASTLTGNEQY

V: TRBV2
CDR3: ASSGRLAGENEQF

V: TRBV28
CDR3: ASSLYQVPAETQY

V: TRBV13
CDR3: ASSFSSGILETQY

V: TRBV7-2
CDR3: ASSLGLAGHNEQF

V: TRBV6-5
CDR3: ASSYSIVTRASTGELF

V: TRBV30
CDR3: AWALAGDTQY

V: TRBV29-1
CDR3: SASDRVSGNTIY

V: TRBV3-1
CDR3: ASSQDGISEAF

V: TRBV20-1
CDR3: SARIRDRGNIQY

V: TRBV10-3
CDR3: AISSGRKTDTQY

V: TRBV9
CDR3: ASSVGVQGHYEQY

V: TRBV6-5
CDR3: ASSYRDINEQY

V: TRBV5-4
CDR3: ASSLARGANTEAF

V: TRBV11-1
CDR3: ASSLGPGLTEAF

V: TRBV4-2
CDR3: ASSQGTSGYQETQY

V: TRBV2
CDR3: ASSRLAANNEQF

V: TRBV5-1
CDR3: ASRPLAGVTYNEQF

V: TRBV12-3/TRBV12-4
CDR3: ASSLFGAEQY

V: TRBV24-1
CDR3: ATSNFGAEQY

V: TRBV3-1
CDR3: ASSQVAQEQY

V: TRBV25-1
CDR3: AIERELYNEQF

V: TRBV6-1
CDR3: AGRTAPYEQY

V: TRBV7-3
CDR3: ASSRSGRPYNEQF

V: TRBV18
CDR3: ASSPVEGARTGELF

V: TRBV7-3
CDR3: ASSSQGGSTGELF

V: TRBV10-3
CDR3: AISETLADARGDTQY

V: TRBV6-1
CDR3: ACARTGFLNTIY

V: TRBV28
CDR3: ASSRAGLAKLQETQY

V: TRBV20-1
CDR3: STRTGIVEPQH

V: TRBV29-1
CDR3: SVLTWTSTYEQY

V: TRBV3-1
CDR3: ASSQDVGTVNSGANVLT

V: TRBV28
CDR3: ASSSRGHSGTDTQY

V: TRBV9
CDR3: ASSVEGRSITGELF

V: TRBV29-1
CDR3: SVEDMDRDGI

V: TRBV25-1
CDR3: ASSEYSGYSGANVLT

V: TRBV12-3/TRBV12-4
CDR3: ASLLGSGYNEQF

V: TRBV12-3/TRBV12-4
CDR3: ASSALGRRTDTQY

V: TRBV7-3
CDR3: ASSLWGARDRDSYEQY

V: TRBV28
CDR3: ASSSADHYEQY

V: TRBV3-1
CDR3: ASGAGGSYNEQF

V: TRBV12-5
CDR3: ASEPRAGTSGTYNEQF

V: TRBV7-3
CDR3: ASSLGDWNEQF